The text below deals with one TCR beta chain. How the authors handled the data: Nucleated cell counts were estimated from reference gene primer amplification. Method: immunoSEQ multiplex PCR; TCRdb's copy keeps in-frame clones and lacks some. For V, J and clone size, that table is used; D and trimming come from the DNA. The table includes around 68,000 clones, around 86% detected once. The source of the sample is a study of blood T cell repertoires in COVID-19. Study details: Samples came from the United States, Italy and Spain, spanning acute and convalescent COVID-19. PBMCs, B-cell-depleted T cells, or T cells provided the cDNA or gDNA that made up the material.

CDR3 size: 17 residues. J gave up 3 bases and V 3 bases, and 11 bases lay outside the gene matches. Germline assignment: CDR1 KGHSH and CDR2 LQKENI. Sequencing was carried out using peripheral blood. The sequence derives from a man older than 75 with acute or convalescent COVID-19. The chain couples TRBV18 to TRBJ1-2; 9 positions match TRBD1. CDR3: CASSPSSPGQGYYGYTF. The CDR3 DNA follows: TGTGCCAGCTCACCTAGCTCTCCGGGACAGGGTTACTATGGCTACACCTTC.